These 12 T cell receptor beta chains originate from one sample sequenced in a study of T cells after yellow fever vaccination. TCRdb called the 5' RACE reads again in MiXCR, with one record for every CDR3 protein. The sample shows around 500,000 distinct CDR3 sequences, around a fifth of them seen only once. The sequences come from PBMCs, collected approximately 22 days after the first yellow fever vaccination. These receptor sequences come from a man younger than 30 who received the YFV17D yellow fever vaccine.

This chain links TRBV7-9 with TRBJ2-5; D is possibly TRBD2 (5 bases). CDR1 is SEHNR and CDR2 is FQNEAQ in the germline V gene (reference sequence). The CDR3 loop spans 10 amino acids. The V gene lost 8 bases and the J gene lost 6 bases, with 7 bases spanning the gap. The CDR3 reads CASEGKTQYF. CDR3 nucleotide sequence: TGTGCCAGCGAGGGAAAGACCCAGTACTTC.

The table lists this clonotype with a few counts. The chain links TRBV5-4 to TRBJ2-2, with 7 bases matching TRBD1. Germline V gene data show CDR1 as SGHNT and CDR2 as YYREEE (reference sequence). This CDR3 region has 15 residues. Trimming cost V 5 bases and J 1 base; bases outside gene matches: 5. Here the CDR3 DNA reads TGTGCCAGCAGGCACGGGACAGAGAACACCGGGGAGCTGTTTTTT. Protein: CASRHGTENTGELFF.

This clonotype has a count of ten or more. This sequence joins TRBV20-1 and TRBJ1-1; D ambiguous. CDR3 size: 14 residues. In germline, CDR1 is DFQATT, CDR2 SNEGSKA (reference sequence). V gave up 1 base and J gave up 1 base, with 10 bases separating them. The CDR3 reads CSARAGSKNTEAFF. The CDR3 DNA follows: TGCAGTGCTAGAGCTGGCTCAAAGAACACTGAAGCTTTCTTT.

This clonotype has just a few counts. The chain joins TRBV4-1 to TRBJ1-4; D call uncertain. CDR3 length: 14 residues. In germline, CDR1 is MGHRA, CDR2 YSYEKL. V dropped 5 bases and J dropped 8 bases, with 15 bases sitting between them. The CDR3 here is CASSAGEGWEKLFF. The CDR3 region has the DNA TGCGCCAGCAGCGCCGGGGAGGGTTGGGAAAAACTGTTTTTT.

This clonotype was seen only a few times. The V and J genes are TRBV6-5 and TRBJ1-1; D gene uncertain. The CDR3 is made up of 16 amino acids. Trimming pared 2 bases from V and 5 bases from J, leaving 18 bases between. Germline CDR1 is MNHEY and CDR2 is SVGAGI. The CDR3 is CASSYEQLAVHTEAFF. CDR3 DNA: TGTGCCAGCAGTTACGAGCAGCTGGCGGTACATACTGAAGCTTTCTTT.

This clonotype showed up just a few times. The CDR3 loop is CASSFDRDKDTQYF. The CDR3 region has the DNA TGTGCCAGCAGCTTCGACAGGGATAAAGATACGCAGTATTTT. The J gene is TRBJ2-3, the V gene TRBV7-3, with 7 nucleotides matching TRBD1. V was clipped by 3 bases and J by 5 bases; unmatched bases: 5. Per the germline V gene, CDR1 is SGHTA and CDR2 is FQGTGA. The CDR3 loop spans 14 amino acids.

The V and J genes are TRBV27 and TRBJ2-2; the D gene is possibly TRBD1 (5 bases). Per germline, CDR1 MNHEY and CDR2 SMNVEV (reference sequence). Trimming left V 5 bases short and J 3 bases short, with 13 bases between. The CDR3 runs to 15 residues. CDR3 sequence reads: CASSPQGEDTGELFF. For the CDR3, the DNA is TGTGCCAGCAGTCCTCAGGGTGAGGACACCGGGGAGCTGTTTTTT.

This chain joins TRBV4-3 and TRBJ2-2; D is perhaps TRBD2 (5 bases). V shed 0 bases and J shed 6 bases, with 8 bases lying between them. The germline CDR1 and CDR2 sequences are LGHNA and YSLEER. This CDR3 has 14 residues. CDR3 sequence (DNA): TGCGCCAGCAGCCAAGAATCGGGGTCCGGGGAGCTGTTTTTT. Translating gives CASSQESGSGELFF.

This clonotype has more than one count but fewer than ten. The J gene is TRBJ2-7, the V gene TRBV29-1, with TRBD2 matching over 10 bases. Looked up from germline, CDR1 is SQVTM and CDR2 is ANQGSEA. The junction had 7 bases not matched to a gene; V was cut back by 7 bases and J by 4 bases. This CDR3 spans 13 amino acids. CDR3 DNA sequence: TGCAGCGCTCAGCTAGCGGGGGCTTACGAGCAGTACTTC. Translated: CSAQLAGAYEQYF.

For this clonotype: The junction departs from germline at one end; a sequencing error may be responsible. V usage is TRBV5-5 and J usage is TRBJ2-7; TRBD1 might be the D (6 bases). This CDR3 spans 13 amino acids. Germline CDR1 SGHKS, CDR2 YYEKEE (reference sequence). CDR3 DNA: TGTGCCATCAGCCTTGGGGACATCTACGAGCAGTACTTC. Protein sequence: CAISLGDIYEQYF.

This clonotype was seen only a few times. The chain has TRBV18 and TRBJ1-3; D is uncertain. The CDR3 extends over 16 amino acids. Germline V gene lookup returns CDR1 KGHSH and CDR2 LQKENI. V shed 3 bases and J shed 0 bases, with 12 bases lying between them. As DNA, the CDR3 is TGTGCCAGCTCACCGGGTACAGCGTTCTCTGGAAACACCATATATTTT. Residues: CASSPGTAFSGNTIYF.

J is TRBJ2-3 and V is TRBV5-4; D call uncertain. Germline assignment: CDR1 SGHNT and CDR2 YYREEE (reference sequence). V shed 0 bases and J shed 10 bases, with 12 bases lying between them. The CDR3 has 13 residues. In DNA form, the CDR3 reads TGTGCCAGCAGCTTGGGGCAAGAAGGATCGCAGTATTTT. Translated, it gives CASSLGQEGSQYF.